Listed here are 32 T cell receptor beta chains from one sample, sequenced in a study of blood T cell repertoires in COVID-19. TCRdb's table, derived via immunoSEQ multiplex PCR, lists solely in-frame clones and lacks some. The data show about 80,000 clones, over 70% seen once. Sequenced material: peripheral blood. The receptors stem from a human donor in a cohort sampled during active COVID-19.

The CDR3 DNA reads as TGTGCCAGTAGTCTTCAGGCCACTAGCTCCTACGAGCAGTACTTC. Translating it yields CASSLQATSSYEQYF. V and J are TRBV19 and TRBJ2-7; a possible D gene is TRBD2 (5 bases). Germline V gene data show CDR1 as LNHDA and CDR2 as SQIVND (reference sequence). Trimming left V 5 bases short and J 0 bases short, with 14 bases between. The CDR3 sequence is 15 residues long.

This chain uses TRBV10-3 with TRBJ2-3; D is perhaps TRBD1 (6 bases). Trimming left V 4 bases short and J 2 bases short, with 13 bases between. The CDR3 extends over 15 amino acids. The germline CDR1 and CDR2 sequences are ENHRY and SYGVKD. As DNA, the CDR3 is TGTGCCATCAGTGTACAGGACAGCCCCACAGATACGCAGTATTTT. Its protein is CAISVQDSPTDTQYF.

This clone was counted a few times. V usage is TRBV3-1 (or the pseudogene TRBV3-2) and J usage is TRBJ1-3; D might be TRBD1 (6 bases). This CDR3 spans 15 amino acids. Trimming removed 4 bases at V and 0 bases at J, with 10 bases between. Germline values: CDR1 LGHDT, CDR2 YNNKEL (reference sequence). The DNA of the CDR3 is TGTGCCAGCAGCCCGACAGGCCGCTCTGGAAACACCATATATTTT. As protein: CASSPTGRSGNTIYF.

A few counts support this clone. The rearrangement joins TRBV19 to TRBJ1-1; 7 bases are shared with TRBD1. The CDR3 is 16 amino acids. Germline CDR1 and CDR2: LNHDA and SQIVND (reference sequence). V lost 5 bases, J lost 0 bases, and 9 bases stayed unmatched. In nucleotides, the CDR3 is TGTGCCAGTAGTCTCTACAGGGGTGGTATGAACACTGAAGCTTTCTTT. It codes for CASSLYRGGMNTEAFF.

The CDR3, as DNA: TGCGCCAGCAGCTCGGGGACTATTCGCACAGATACGCAGTATTTT. Protein product: CASSSGTIRTDTQYF. The gene calls are TRBV5-1 and TRBJ2-3; 7 bases are shared with TRBD2. The CDR3 runs 15 residues. With 3 bases clipped from V and 1 base from J, the junction kept 5 bases outside the gene matches. Germline assignment: CDR1 SGHRS and CDR2 YFSETQ.

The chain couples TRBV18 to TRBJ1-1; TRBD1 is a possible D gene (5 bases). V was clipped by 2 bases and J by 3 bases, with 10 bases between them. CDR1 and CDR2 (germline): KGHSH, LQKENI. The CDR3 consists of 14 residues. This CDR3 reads CASSPTEGDTEAFF. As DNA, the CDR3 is TGTGCCAGCTCACCAACGGAAGGGGACACTGAAGCTTTCTTT.

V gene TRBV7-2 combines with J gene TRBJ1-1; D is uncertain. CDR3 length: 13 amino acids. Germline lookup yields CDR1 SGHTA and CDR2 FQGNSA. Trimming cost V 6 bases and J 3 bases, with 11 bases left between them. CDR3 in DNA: TGTGCCAGCAGGCTGCTCACGGACACTGAAGCTTTCTTT. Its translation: CASRLLTDTEAFF.

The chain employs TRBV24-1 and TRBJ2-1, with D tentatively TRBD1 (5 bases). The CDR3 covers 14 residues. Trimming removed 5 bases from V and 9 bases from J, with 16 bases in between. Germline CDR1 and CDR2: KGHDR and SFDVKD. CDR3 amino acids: CATSVGADRSEQFF. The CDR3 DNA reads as TGTGCCACCAGTGTAGGGGCGGACCGGAGTGAGCAGTTCTTC.

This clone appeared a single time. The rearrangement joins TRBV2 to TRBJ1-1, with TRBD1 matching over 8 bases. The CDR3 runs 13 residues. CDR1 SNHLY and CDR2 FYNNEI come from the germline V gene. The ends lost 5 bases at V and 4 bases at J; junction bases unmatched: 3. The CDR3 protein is CASSWTGFTEAFF. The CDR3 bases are TGTGCCAGCAGTTGGACAGGGTTCACTGAAGCTTTCTTT.

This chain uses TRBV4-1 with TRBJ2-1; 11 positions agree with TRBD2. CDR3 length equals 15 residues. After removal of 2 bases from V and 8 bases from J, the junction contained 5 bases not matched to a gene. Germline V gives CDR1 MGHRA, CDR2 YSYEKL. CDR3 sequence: CASSQLAGGYDEQFF. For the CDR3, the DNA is TGCGCCAGCAGCCAACTAGCGGGAGGTTATGATGAGCAGTTCTTC.

The CDR3 DNA follows: TGCGCCAGCAGCTTGGAACCCAGTTGGAGCAATCAGCCCCAGCATTTT. Translating gives CASSLEPSWSNQPQHF. This chain joins TRBV5-1 and TRBJ1-5, with D hard to call. The V gene's germline CDR1 is SGHRS and CDR2 YFSETQ. The V and J ends lost 0 bases and 1 base respectively, with 11 bases between them. This CDR3 spans 16 amino acids.

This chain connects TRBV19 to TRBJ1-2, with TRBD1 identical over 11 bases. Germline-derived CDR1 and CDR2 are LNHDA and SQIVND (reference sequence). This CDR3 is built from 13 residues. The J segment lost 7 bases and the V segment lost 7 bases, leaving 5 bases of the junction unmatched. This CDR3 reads CASTRTGGGGYTF. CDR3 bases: TGTGCCAGTACCCGGACAGGGGGCGGTGGCTACACCTTC.

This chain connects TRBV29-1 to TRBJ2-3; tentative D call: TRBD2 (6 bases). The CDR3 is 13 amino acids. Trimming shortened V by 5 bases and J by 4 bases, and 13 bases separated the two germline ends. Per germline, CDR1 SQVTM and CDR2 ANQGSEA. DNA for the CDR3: TGCAGCGTTACTAGCACCTCCCCAGATACGCAGTATTTT. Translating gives CSVTSTSPDTQYF.

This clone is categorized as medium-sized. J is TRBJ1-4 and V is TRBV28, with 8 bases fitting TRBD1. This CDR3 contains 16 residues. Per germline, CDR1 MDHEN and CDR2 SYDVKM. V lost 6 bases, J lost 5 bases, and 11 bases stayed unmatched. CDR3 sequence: CASSLPDDRGNEKLFF. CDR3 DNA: TGTGCCAGCAGCCTCCCCGATGACAGGGGCAATGAAAAACTGTTTTTT.

CDR3 residues: CATSDGGQARTQYF. CDR3 nucleotides: TGTGCCACCAGTGATGGGGGACAGGCTAGGACCCAGTACTTC. The V gene is TRBV24-1, the J gene TRBJ2-5; 8 bases are a match to TRBD1. After removal of 3 bases from V and 7 bases from J, the junction contained 6 bases not matched to a gene. From germline, CDR1 is KGHDR and CDR2 SFDVKD. This CDR3 has 14 residues.

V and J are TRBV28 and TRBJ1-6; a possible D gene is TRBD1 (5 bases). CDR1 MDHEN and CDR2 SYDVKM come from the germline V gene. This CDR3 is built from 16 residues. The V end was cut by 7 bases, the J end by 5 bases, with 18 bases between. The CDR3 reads CASKGHSSPNNSPLHF. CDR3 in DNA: TGTGCCAGCAAAGGACATTCCTCGCCCAATAATTCACCCCTCCACTTT. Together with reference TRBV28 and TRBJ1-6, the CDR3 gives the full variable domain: DVKVTQSSRYLVKRTGEKVFLECVQDMDHENMFWYRQDPGLGLRLIYFSYDVKMKEKGDIPEGYSVSREKKERFSLILESASTNQTSMYLCASKGHSSPNNSPLHFGNGTRLTVT.

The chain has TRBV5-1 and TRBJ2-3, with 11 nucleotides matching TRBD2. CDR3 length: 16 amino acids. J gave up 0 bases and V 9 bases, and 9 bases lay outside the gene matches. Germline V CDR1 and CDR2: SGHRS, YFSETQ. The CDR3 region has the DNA TGCGCCACCAAGAAGGCTAGCGGGGGGAGCACAGATACGCAGTATTTT. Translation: CATKKASGGSTDTQYF.

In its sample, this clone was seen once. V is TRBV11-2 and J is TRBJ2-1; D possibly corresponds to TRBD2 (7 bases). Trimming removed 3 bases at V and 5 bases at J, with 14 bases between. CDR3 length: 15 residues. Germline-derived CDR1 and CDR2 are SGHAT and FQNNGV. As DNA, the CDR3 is TGTGCCAGCAGCTTGGGGGGGCCCCCCCACAATGAGCAGTTCTTC. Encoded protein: CASSLGGPPHNEQFF.

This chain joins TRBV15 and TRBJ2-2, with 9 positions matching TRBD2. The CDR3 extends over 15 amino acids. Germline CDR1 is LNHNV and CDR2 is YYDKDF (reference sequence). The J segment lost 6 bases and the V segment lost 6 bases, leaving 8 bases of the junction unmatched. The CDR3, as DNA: TGTGCCACCAGAGGAGGTAGCGGGGGTGCCGGGGAGCTGTTTTTT. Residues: CATRGGSGGAGELFF.

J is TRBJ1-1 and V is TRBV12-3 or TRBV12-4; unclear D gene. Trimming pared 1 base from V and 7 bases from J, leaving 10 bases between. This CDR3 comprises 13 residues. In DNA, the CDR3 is TGTGCCAGCAGTTTAGTAAACCGGGGTGAAGCTTTCTTT. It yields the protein CASSLVNRGEAFF.

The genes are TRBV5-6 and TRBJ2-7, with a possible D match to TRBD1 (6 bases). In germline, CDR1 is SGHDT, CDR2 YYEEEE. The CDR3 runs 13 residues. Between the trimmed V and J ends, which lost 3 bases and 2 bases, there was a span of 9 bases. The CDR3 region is CASSSGVTYEQYV. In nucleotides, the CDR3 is TGTGCCAGCAGCTCAGGGGTAACCTACGAGCAGTACGTC.

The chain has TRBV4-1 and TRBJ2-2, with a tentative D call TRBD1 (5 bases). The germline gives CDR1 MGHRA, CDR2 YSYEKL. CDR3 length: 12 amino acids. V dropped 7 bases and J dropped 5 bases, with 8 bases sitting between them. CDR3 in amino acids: CASNRGTGELFF. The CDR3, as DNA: TGCGCCAGCAATAGGGGAACCGGGGAGCTGTTTTTT.

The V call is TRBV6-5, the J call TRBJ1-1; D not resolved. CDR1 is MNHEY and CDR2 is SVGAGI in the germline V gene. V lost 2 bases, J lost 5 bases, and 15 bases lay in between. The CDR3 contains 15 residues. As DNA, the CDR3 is TGTGCCAGCAGTTACGGATTTACAGTTCAAACTGAAGCTTTCTTT. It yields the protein CASSYGFTVQTEAFF.

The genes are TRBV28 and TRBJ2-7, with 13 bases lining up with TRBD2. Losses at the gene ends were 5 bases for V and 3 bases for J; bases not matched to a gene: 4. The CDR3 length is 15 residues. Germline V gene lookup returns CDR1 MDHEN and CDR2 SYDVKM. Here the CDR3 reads CASSRLAGGRYEQYV. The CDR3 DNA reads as TGTGCCAGCAGTCGACTAGCGGGAGGCCGCTACGAGCAGTACGTC.

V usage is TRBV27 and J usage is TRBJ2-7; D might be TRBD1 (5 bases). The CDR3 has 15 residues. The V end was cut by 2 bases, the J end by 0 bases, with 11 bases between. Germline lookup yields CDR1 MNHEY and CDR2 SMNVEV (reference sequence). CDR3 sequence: CASSLKGRTSYEQYF. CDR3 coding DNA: TGTGCCAGCAGTTTAAAGGGGCGGACCTCCTACGAGCAGTACTTC.

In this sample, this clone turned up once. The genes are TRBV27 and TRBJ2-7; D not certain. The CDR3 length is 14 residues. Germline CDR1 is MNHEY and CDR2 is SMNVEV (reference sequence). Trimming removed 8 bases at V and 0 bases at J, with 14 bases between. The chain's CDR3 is CASRRVPSSYEQYV. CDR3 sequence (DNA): TGTGCCAGCCGACGGGTTCCGAGCTCCTACGAGCAGTACGTC.

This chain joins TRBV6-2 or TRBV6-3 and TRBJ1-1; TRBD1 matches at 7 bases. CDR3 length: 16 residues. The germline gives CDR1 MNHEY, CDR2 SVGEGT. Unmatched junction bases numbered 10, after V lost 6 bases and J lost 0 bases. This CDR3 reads CASRPNRGFMNTEAFF. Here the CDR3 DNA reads TGTGCCAGCAGGCCTAACAGGGGATTTATGAACACTGAAGCTTTCTTT.

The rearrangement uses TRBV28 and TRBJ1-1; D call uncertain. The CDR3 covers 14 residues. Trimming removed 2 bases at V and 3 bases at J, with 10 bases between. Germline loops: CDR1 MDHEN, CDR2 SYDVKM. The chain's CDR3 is CASSLRGMYTEAFF. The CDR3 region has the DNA TGTGCCAGCAGTTTACGCGGGATGTACACTGAAGCTTTCTTT.

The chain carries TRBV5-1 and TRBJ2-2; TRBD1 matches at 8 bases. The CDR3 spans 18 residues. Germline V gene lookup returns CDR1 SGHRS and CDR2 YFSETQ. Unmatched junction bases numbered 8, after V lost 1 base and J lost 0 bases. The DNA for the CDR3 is TGCGCCAGCAGCTTGAGAGACAGGGGAAGAGCGAACACCGGGGAGCTGTTTTTT. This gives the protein CASSLRDRGRANTGELFF.

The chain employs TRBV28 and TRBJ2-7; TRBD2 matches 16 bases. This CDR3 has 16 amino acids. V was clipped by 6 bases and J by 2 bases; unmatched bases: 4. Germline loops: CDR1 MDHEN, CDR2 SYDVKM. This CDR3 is CASSTGTSGRAYEQYV. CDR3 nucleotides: TGTGCCAGCAGCACCGGGACTAGCGGGAGGGCCTACGAGCAGTACGTC.

CDR3 bases: TGTGCCACCGGACTCATGAACACCGGGGAGCTGTTTTTT. It is translated as CATGLMNTGELFF. The genes are TRBV24-1 and TRBJ2-2, with a tentative D call TRBD2 (5 bases). Germline assignment: CDR1 KGHDR and CDR2 SFDVKD. The germline V and J ends were trimmed by 9 bases and 1 base, with 8 bases remaining between them. The CDR3 runs to 13 residues.

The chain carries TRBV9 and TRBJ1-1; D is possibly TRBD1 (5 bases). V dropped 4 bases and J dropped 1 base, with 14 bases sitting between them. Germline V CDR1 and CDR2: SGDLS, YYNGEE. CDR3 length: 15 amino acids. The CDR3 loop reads CASSPTGTENTEAFF. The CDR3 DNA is TGTGCCAGCAGCCCTACCGGGACTGAGAACACTGAAGCTTTCTTT.